Included here is one T cell receptor (beta chain) sequence, with context. These data come from a study of cytomegalovirus exposure and HLA in healthy donors. It was with 60 Vbeta and 13 Jbeta primers that the PCR ran. The table came from immunoSEQ multiplex PCR; TCRdb's copy has only in-frame clones and leaves some out. The sample yields roughly 130,000 clones, around 90% seen once. The J segment lost 2 bases and the V segment lost 5 bases, leaving 4 bases of the junction unmatched. The CDR3 covers 14 residues. Germline CDR1 reads LGHNA; CDR2 reads YNFKEQ. The receptor comes from a woman aged 40 to 50 in good health and CMV-seronegative. This sequence joins TRBV4-2 and TRBJ2-7; the match to TRBD1 covers 9 bases. Sequences were obtained from PBMCs. CDR3 sequence (DNA): TGTGCCAGCAGCGACCGACAGGGGGCCTACGAGCAGTACTTC. This codes for CASSDRQGAYEQYF.